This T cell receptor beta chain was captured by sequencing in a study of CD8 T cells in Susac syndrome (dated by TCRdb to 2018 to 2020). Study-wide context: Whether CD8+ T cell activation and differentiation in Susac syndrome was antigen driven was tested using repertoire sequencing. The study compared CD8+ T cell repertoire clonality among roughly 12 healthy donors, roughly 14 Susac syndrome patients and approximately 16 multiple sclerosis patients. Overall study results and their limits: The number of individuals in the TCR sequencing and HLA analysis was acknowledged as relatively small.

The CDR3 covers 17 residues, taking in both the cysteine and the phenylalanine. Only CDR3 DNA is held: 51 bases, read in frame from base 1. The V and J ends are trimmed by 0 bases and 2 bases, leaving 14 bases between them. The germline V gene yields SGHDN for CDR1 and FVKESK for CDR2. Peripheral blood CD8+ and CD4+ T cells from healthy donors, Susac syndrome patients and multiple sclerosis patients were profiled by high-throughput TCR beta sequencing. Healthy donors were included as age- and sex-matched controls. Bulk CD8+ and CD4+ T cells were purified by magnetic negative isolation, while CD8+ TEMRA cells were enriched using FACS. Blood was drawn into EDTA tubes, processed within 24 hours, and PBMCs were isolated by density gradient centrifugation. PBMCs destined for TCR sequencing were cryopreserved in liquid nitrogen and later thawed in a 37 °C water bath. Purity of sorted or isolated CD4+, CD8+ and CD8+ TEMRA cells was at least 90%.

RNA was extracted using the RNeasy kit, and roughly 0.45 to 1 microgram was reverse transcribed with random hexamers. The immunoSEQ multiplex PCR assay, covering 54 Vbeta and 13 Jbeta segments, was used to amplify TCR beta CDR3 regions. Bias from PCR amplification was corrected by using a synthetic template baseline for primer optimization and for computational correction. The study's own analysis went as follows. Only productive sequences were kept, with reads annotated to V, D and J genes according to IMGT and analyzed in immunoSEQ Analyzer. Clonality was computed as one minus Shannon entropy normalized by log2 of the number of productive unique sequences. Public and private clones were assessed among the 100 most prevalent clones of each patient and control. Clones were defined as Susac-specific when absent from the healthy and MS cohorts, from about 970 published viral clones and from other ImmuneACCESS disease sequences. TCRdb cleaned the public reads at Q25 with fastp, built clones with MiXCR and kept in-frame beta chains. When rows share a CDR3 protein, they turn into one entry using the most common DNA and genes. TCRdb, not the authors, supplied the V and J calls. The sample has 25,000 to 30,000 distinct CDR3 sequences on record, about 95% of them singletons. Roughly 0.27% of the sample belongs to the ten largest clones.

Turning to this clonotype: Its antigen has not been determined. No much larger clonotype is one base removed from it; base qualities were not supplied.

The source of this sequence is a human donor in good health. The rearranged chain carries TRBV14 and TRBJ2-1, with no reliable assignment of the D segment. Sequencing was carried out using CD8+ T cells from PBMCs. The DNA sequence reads TGTGCCAGCAGCCAAGATTTAAGGACGCATACCTACAATGAGCAGTTCTTC. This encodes CASSQDLRTHTYNEQFF.